Shown below are 8 T cell receptor beta chains from a single sample sequenced in a study of response to subunit inactivated influenza vaccine. TCRdb itself ran the RT-PCR reads through MiXCR, one entry per CDR3 protein. The data hold roughly 520,000 distinct CDR3 sequences, with 25% observed a single time. The input for sequencing was CD4+ T cells sorted from PBMCs, taken 5 to 6 days after vaccination. The receptors were gathered from a middle-aged man who received an inactivated influenza vaccine.

The V and J genes are TRBV12-3 or TRBV12-4 and TRBJ2-2; D may be TRBD2 (6 bases). CDR3 length: 16 amino acids. Between the trimmed V and J ends, which lost 2 bases and 1 base, there was a span of 11 bases. CDR3 DNA sequence: TGTGCCAGCAGTTTACCCCCGGGACTGAACACCGGGGAGCTGTTTTTT. Protein: CASSLPPGLNTGELFF.

The chain links TRBV20-1 to TRBJ1-1; unclear D gene. CDR1 DFQATT and CDR2 SNEGSKA come from the germline V gene (reference sequence). The CDR3 has 15 amino acids. Trimming took off 0 bases at V and 2 bases at J, with 13 bases between the two ends. The CDR3 loop is CSARDVTVINTEAFF. The CDR3 bases are TGCAGTGCTAGAGATGTCACAGTAATCAACACTGAAGCTTTCTTT.

This chain connects TRBV6-1 to TRBJ1-2; D remains ambiguous. Trimming removed 6 bases from V and 6 bases from J, with 14 bases in between. Germline CDR1 and CDR2: MNHNS and SASEGT. CDR3 length: 13 amino acids. In DNA form, the CDR3 reads TGTGCCAGCAGATTCAGTATTTCCAATGGCTACACCTTC. Translation gives CASRFSISNGYTF.

V usage is TRBV20-1 and J usage is TRBJ2-7; 8 nucleotides line up with TRBD2. The V segment lost 5 bases and the J segment 4 bases; nucleotides outside the gene matches: 7. The CDR3 is 13 amino acids. Germline CDR1 is DFQATT and CDR2 is SNEGSKA (reference sequence). This chain's CDR3 is CSAATGGPYEQYF. CDR3 sequence (DNA): TGCAGTGCTGCAACGGGGGGGCCGTACGAGCAGTACTTC.

V is TRBV12-3 or TRBV12-4 and J is TRBJ2-7; perhaps TRBD1 as D (6 bases). CDR3 length equals 14 residues. The V gene lost 4 bases and the J gene lost 1 base, with 11 bases spanning the gap. CDR3 bases: TGTGCCAGCAGTTCCGGGACACCTTCCTACGAGCAGTACTTC. Translation: CASSSGTPSYEQYF.

The chain has TRBV7-9 and TRBJ1-2; a weak D match, TRBD1 (5 bases). Trimming cost V 1 base and J 4 bases, with 10 bases left between them. CDR3 length: 14 amino acids. In germline, CDR1 is SEHNR, CDR2 FQNEAQ (reference sequence). CDR3 in amino acids: CASSLDDRSYGYTF. The CDR3 region has the DNA TGTGCCAGCAGCTTAGATGACAGAAGCTATGGCTACACCTTC.

The V and J genes are TRBV7-8 and TRBJ2-1, with D maybe TRBD2 (5 bases). This CDR3 spans 15 amino acids. Deletions cut 2 bases from V and 1 base from J, with 9 bases between. CDR1 is SGHVS, CDR2 FQNEAQ, per germline. The CDR3 DNA sequence: TGTGCCAGCAGCTTAAGTAGCGCATCCTACAATGAGCAGTTCTTC. Its translation is CASSLSSASYNEQFF. The full variable domain, its missing parts supplied by reference TRBV7-8 and TRBJ2-1, is GAGVSQSPRYKVAKRGQDVALRCDPISGHVSLFWYQQALGQGPEFLTYFQNEAQLDKSGLPSDRFFAERPEGSVSTLKIQRTQQEDSAVYLCASSLSSASYNEQFFGPGTRLTVL.

This clonotype has at least ten counts. The rearrangement uses TRBV5-5 and TRBJ2-7; a weak D match, TRBD2 (5 bases). V lost 2 bases and J 1 base, leaving 13 bases between the germline ends. The V gene's germline CDR1 is SGHKS and CDR2 YYEKEE (reference sequence). The CDR3 is 15 amino acids. The CDR3 here is CASSLGGGRSYEQYF. For the CDR3, the DNA is TGTGCCAGCAGCTTAGGAGGAGGCAGGTCCTACGAGCAGTACTTC.